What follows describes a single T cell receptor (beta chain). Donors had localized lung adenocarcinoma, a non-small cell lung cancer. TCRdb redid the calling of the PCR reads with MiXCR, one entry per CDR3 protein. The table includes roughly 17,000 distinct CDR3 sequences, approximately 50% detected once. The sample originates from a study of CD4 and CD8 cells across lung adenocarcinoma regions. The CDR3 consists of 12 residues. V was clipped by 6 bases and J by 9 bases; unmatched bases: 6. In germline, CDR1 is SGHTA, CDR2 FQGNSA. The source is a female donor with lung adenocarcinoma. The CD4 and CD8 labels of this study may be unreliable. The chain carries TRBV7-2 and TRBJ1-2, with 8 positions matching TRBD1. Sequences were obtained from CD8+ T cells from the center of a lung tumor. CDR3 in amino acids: CASSPDRDRYTF. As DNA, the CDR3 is TGTGCCAGCAGTCCGGACAGGGACCGCTACACCTTC. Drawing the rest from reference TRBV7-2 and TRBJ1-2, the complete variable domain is GAGVSQSPSNKVTEKGKDVELRCDPISGHTALYWYRQSLGQGLEFLIYFQGNSAPDKSGLPSDRFSAERTGGSVSTLTIQRTQQEDSAVYLCASSPDRDRYTFGSGTRLTVV.